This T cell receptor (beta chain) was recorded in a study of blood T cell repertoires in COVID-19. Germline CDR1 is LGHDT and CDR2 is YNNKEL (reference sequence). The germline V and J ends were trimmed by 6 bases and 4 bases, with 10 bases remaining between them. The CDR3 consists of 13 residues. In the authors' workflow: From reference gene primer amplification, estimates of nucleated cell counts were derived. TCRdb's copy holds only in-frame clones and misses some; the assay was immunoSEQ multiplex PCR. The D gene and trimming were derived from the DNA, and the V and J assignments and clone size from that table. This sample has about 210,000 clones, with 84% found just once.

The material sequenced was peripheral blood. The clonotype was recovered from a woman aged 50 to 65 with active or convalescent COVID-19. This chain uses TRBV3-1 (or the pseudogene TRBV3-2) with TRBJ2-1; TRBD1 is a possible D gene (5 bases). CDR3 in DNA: TGTGCCAGCAGACCCGACAGTTACAATGAGCAGTTCTTC. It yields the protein CASRPDSYNEQFF.